A selection of T cell receptor beta chains follows, all from one sample in a study of blood T cell repertoires in COVID-19. Only in-frame clones appear in the TCRdb table, and some are missing; sequencing was by immunoSEQ multiplex PCR. The profile shows more than 300,000 clones, 88% of them singletons. Sequencing was performed on PBMCs or T cells enriched from blood (not recorded which). These receptor sequences come from a woman in her late teens or twenties who had recovered from COVID-19. Both conserved end residues are part of each CDR3.

TRBV11-3	TRBJ1-1	CASSSGGPGNTEAFF
TRBV5-6	TRBJ1-1	CAGKTAEEPEAFF
TRBV9	TRBJ1-2	CASSVAGSNYGYTF
TRBV4-1	TRBJ1-5	CASSQDPRASNQPQHF
TRBV21-1	TRBJ1-2	CASSPGIRIILRGYTF
TRBV27	TRBJ2-7	CASSLGQSYEQYF
TRBV19	TRBJ1-2	CASSTGQGRGYTF
TRBV30	TRBJ2-5	CAWEGGTGTVGTQYF
TRBV20-1	TRBJ2-7	CSASDRSYEQYF
TRBV5-1	TRBJ1-4	CASSAGQGANEKLFF
TRBV13	TRBJ2-2	CASTLRGGELFF
TRBV9	TRBJ2-5	CASSVSRGGQETQYF
TRBV29-1	TRBJ1-2	CSVDQGNYGYTF
TRBV6-5	TRBJ1-6	CASSYREGTGGSPLHF
TRBV12-5	TRBJ1-3	CASGSGVSGNTIYF
TRBV28	TRBJ1-1	CASSWAGENTEAFF
TRBV5-1	TRBJ2-1	CASSRYGGTGGQNEQFF
TRBV29-1	TRBJ1-1	CSVEVGNTEAFF
TRBV3-1/TRBV3-2	TRBJ1-5	CASSQGQGINQPQHF
TRBV30	TRBJ1-6	CAWRLGQGYSPLHF
TRBV11-2	TRBJ2-7	CASSLELAGGYEQYF
TRBV29-1	TRBJ2-1	CSVASGPYNEQFF
TRBV6-1	TRBJ2-3	CASSEGASSTDTQYF
TRBV5-3	TRBJ2-2	CARSEVLGDTGELFF
TRBV6-2/TRBV6-3	TRBJ2-3	CASSYSGTSADTQYF
TRBV6-5	TRBJ1-2	CATRRDKIYGYTF
TRBV4-1	TRBJ2-2	CASSQNRIAELFF
TRBV5-5	TRBJ2-3	CASSGGQGGTDTQYF
TRBV19	TRBJ1-2	CASSMNSRYGYTF
TRBV27	TRBJ1-5	CASGGQGRNQPQHF
TRBV19	TRBJ1-5	CASSIGRGTGQPQHF
TRBV7-8	TRBJ2-3	CASSYLAGGDEDTQYF
TRBV2	TRBJ1-2	CASKRDRDYGYTF
TRBV24-1	TRBJ2-1	CATSDPGPLGEQFF
TRBV4-3	TRBJ1-2	CASSQALGQGYGYTF
TRBV6-5	TRBJ1-4	CASSPIVATNEKLFF
TRBV6-5	TRBJ1-1	CASSGISSPTEAFF
TRBV25-1	TRBJ1-5	CASSEWAEGWYRNQPQHF
TRBV9	TRBJ1-1	CASSARQGDLAFF
TRBV2	TRBJ2-2	CASTRTSGGTGELFF
TRBV3-1/TRBV3-2	TRBJ1-2	CASSRLTGEGNYGYTF
TRBV5-1	TRBJ2-1	CASSFRGNSNNEQFF
TRBV4-1	TRBJ1-6	CASSQDRGGRSPLHF
TRBV28	TRBJ1-5	CASSYRTAFSSFNQPQHF
TRBV6-2/TRBV6-3	TRBJ1-1	CASSDDLYTEAFF
TRBV7-9	TRBJ2-7	CASKRRTGDVHEQYF
TRBV18	TRBJ2-7	CASSGGSSYEQYF
TRBV19	TRBJ2-3	CASLPGLAGESDTQYF
TRBV18	TRBJ2-7	CASSSDRVSYEQYF
TRBV10-1	TRBJ2-5	CASSESRQGRETQYF
TRBV30	TRBJ1-5	CAWSVRRPYSNQPQHF
TRBV18	TRBJ1-2	CASSVRGGAYYGYTF
TRBV5-5	TRBJ1-1	CASSLMQGNTEAFF
TRBV4-3	TRBJ2-5	CASSQDQVGETQYF
TRBV10-2	TRBJ2-1	CASSGGAWNEQFF
TRBV19	TRBJ2-3	CASTSGGASDTQYF
TRBV6-5	TRBJ1-1	CASSYKQNTEAFF
TRBV18	TRBJ2-2	CASSPLQFANTGELFF